The rows below give T cell receptor beta chains drawn from one sample of a study of beta chain features in type 1 diabetes. Only in-frame clones appear in the TCRdb table, and some are missing; sequencing was by immunoSEQ multiplex PCR. The profile covers some 270,000 clones, with around 9.9% appearing a single time and more than 0.015% taken by the ten largest. Sequencing was performed on naive CD4+ T cells from blood. The receptors derive from a young man with type 1 diabetes. The CDR3 runs from the conserved cysteine through the conserved F or W. The order of the fields is clone size, V gene, D gene, J gene, CDR3 DNA, CDR3 protein. A D gene is named only where the DNA matches it firmly. Clone size is not always given. Where it is, it says once, few, many or a class for expanded clones.

abundance: .
v_gene: TRBV6-5
d_gene: TRBD1
j_gene: TRBJ2-7
CDR3nt: TGTGCCAGCAGTTCCGGGACAGGGCTGGGCGAGCAGTACTTC
CDR3aa: CASSSGTGLGEQYF

abundance: .
v_gene: TRBV5-1
d_gene: TRBD1
j_gene: TRBJ1-2
CDR3nt: TGCGCCAGCAGCTCAGGGGGTAACTATGGCTACACCTTC
CDR3aa: CASSSGGNYGYTF

abundance: few
v_gene: TRBV4-2
d_gene: .
j_gene: TRBJ1-2
CDR3nt: TGTGCCAGCAGCCAAGGCTGGCAGGGGACCTCTGGCTACACCTTC
CDR3aa: CASSQGWQGTSGYTF

abundance: .
v_gene: TRBV5-1
d_gene: .
j_gene: TRBJ1-5
CDR3nt: TGCGCCAGCAGCTTGGGTAGGGAGGGCGATCAGCCCCAGCATTTT
CDR3aa: CASSLGREGDQPQHF

abundance: .
v_gene: TRBV9
d_gene: TRBD2
j_gene: TRBJ2-3
CDR3nt: TGTGCCAGCAGCGTAGGAGGGCTAGCGGGGGCCGGGGCAGATACGCAGTATTTT
CDR3aa: CASSVGGLAGAGADTQYF

abundance: .
v_gene: TRBV11-2
d_gene: .
j_gene: TRBJ1-2
CDR3nt: TGTGCCAGCAGCTACCATACAGGGATTAACTATGGCTACACCTTC
CDR3aa: CASSYHTGINYGYTF

abundance: few
v_gene: TRBV2
d_gene: TRBD1
j_gene: TRBJ2-7
CDR3nt: TGTGCCAGCAGAACGGGGACAGGGGTCTACGAGCAGTACTTC
CDR3aa: CASRTGTGVYEQYF

abundance: .
v_gene: TRBV19
d_gene: .
j_gene: TRBJ1-5
CDR3nt: TGTGCCAGTAGCGGACAGTACAATCAGCCCCAGCATTTT
CDR3aa: CASSGQYNQPQHF

abundance: few
v_gene: TRBV21-1
d_gene: .
j_gene: TRBJ2-3
CDR3nt: TGTGCCAGCAGCAAGGAGGGACATACGCAGTATTTT
CDR3aa: CASSKEGHTQYF

abundance: .
v_gene: TRBV6-4
d_gene: TRBD1
j_gene: TRBJ1-3
CDR3nt: TGTGCCAGCAACGGGACAGGGGGCGCATGCGGAAACACCATATATTTT
CDR3aa: CASNGTGGACGNTIYF